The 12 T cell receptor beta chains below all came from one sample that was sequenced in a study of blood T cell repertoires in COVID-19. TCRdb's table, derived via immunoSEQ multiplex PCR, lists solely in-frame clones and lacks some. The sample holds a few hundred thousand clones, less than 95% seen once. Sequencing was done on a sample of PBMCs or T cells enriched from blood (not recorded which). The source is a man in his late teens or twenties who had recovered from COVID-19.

The CDR3, as DNA: TGTGCCAGCAGTTTAGCGGGGACTGGTTTCGATACGCAGTATTTT. Protein: CASSLAGTGFDTQYF. V is TRBV27 and J is TRBJ2-3, with D maybe TRBD2 (6 bases). CDR3 size: 15 residues. V was pared by 2 bases and J by 6 bases, with 15 bases between. Germline CDR1 reads MNHEY; CDR2 reads SMNVEV (reference sequence).

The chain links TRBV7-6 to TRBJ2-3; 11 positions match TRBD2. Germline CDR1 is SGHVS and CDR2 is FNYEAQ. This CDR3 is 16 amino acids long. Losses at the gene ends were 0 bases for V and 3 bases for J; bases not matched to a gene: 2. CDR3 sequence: CASSLATSGGTDTQYF. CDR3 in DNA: TGTGCCAGCAGCTTAGCCACTAGCGGGGGTACAGATACGCAGTATTTT.

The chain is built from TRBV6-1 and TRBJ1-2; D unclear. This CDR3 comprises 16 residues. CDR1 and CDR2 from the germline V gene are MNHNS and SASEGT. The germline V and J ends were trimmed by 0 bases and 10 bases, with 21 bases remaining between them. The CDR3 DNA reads TGTGCCAGCAGTGAAGCCTTTCGCGGGCGGACTGTGACCTACACCTTC. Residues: CASSEAFRGRTVTYTF.

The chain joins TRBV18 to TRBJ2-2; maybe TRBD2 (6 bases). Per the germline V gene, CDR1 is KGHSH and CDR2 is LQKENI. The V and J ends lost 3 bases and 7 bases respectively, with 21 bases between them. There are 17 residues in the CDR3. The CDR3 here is CASSPTGGVKFGGELFF. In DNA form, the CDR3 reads TGTGCCAGCTCACCGACGGGCGGGGTAAAATTCGGCGGGGAGCTGTTTTTT.

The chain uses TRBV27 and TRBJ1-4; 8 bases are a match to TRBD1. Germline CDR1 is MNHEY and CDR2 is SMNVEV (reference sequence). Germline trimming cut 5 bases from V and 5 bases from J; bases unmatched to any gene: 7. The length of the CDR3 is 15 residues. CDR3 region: CASSDRDRRNEKLFF. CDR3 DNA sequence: TGTGCCAGCAGTGACCGGGACAGGAGAAATGAAAAACTGTTTTTT.

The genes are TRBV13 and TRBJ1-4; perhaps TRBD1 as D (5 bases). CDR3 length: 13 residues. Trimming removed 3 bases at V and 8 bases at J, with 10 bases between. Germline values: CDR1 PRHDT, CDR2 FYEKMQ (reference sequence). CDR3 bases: TGTGCCAGCAGCTTGTTACAGGAGGAAAAACTGTTTTTT. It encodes CASSLLQEEKLFF.

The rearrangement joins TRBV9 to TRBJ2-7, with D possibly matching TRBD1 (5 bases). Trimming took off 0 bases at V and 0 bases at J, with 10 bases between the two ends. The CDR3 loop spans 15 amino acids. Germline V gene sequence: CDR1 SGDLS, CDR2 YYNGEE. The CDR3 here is CASSVDGHNSYEQYF. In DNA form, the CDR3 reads TGTGCCAGCAGCGTAGATGGACACAACTCCTACGAGCAGTACTTC.

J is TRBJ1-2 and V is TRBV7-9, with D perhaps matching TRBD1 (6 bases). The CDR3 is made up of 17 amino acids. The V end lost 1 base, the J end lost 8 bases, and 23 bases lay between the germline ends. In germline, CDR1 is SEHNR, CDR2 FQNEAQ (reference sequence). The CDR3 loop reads CASSLGLGARGPVGYTF. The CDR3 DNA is TGTGCCAGCAGCTTAGGCCTGGGGGCCAGGGGACCGGTAGGCTACACCTTC.

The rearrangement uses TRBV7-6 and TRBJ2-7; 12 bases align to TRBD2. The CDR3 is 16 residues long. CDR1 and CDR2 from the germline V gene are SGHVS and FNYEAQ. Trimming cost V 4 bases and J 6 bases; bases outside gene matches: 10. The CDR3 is CASSSTLAGGFSEQYF. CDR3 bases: TGTGCCAGCAGCTCAACCCTAGCGGGAGGGTTCTCCGAGCAGTACTTC. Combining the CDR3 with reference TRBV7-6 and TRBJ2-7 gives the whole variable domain GAGVSQSPRYKVTKRGQDVALRCDPISGHVSLYWYRQALGQGPEFLTYFNYEAQQDKSGLPNDRFSAERPEGSISTLTIQRTEQRDSAMYRCASSSTLAGGFSEQYFGPGTRLTVT.

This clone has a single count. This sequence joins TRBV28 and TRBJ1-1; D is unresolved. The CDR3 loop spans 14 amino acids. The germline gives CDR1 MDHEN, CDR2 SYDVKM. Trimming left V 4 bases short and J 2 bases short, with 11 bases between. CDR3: CASSSLVVNTEAFF. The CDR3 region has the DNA TGTGCCAGCAGTTCGCTGGTAGTCAACACTGAAGCTTTCTTT.

Here the CDR3 DNA reads TGTGCCAGCAGAGGTAGCGGGAAAAACATTCAGTACTTC. Translating it yields CASRGSGKNIQYF. The rearrangement uses TRBV25-1 and TRBJ2-4, with 7 bases identical to TRBD2. J was trimmed by 4 bases and V by 6 bases; bases with no gene match: 3. Germline-derived CDR1 and CDR2 are MGHDK and SYGVNS. CDR3 length: 13 amino acids.

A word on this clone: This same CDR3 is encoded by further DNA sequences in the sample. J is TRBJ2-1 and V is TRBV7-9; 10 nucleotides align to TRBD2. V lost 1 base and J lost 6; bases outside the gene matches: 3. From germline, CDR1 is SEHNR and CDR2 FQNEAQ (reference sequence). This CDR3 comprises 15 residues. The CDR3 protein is CASSLGASGSNEQFF. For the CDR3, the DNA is TGTGCCAGCAGCTTAGGGGCTAGCGGGAGCAATGAGCAGTTCTTC. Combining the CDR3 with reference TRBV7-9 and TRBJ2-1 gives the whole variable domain DTGVSQNPRHKITKRGQNVTFRCDPISEHNRLYWYRQTLGQGPEFLTYFQNEAQLEKSRLLSDRFSAERPKGSFSTLEIQRTEQGDSAMYLCASSLGASGSNEQFFGPGTRLTVL.